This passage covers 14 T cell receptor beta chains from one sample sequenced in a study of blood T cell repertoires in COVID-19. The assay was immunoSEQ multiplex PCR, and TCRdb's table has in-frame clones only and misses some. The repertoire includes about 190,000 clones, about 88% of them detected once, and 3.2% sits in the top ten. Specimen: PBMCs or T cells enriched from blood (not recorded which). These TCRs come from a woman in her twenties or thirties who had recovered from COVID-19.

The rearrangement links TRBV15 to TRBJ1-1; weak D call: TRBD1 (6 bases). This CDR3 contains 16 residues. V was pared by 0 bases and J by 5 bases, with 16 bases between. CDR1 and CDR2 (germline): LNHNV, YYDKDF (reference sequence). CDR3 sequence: CATSRDRGGAETEAFF. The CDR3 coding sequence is TGTGCCACCAGCAGAGATAGGGGGGGCGCGGAGACTGAAGCTTTCTTT.

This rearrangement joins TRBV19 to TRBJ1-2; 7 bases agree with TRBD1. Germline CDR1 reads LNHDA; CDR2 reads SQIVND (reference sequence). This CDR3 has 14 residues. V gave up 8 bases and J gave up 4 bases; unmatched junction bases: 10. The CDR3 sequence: CASQHLQGIYGYTF. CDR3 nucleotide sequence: TGTGCCAGTCAACACCTACAGGGGATCTATGGCTACACCTTC.

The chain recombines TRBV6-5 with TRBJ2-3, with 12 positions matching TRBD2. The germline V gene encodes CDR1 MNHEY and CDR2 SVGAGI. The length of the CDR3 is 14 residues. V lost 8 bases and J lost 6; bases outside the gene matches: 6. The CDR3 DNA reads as TGTGCCAGCCATGGACTAGCGGGATCGGATACGCAGTATTTT. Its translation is CASHGLAGSDTQYF.

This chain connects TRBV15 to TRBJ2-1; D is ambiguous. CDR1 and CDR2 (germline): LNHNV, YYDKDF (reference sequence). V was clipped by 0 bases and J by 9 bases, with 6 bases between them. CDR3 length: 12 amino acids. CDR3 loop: CATSRESIEQFF. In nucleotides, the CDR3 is TGTGCCACCAGCAGAGAGAGTATTGAGCAGTTCTTC.

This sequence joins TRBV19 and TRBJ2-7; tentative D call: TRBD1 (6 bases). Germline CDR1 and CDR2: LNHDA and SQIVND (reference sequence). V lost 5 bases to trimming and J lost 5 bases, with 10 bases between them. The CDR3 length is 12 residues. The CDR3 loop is CASSSDSNEQYV. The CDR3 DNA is TGTGCCAGTAGTTCGGACAGTAACGAGCAGTACGTC.

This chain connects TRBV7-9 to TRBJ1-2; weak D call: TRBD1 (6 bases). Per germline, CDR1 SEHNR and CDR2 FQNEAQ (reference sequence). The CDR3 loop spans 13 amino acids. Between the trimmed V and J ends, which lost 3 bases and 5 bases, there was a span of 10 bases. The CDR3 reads CASSLGGLYGYTF. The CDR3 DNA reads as TGTGCCAGCAGCTTGGGGGGGCTGTATGGCTACACCTTC.

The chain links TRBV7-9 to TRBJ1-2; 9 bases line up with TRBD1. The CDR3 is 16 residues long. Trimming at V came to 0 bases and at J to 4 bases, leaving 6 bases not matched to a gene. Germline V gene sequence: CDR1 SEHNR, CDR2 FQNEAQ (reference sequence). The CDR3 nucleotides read TGTGCCAGCAGCTTAGCTCCGGGACAGGGTCCCTATGGCTACACCTTC. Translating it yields CASSLAPGQGPYGYTF.

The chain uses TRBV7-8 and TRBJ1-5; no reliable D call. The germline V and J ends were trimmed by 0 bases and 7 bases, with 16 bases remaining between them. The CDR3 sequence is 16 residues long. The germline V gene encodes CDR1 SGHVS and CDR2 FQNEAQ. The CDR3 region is CASSLAPSDGRQPQHF. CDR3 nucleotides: TGTGCCAGCAGCTTAGCGCCTTCGGACGGGAGGCAGCCCCAGCATTTT. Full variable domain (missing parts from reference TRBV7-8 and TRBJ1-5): GAGVSQSPRYKVAKRGQDVALRCDPISGHVSLFWYQQALGQGPEFLTYFQNEAQLDKSGLPSDRFFAERPEGSVSTLKIQRTQQEDSAVYLCASSLAPSDGRQPQHFGDGTRLSIL.

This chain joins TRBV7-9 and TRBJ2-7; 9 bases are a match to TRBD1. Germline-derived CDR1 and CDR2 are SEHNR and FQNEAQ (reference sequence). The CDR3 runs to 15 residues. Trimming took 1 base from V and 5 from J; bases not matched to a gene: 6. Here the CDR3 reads CASSLGDREADEQYV. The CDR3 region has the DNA TGTGCCAGCAGCTTAGGGGACAGGGAGGCGGACGAGCAGTACGTC.

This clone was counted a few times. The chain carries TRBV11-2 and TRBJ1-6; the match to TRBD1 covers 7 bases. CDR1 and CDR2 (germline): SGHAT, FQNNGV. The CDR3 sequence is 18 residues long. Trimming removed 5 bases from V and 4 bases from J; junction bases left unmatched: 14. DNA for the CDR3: TGTGCCAGCAGCCCAACCGGGTCGACAGGGAGATATAATTCACCCCTCCACTTT. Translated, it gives CASSPTGSTGRYNSPLHF. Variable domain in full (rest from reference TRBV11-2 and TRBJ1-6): EAGVAQSPRYKIIEKRQSVAFWCNPISGHATLYWYQQILGQGPKLLIQFQNNGVVDDSQLPKDRFSAERLKGVDSTLKIQPAKLEDSAVYLCASSPTGSTGRYNSPLHFGNGTRLTVT.

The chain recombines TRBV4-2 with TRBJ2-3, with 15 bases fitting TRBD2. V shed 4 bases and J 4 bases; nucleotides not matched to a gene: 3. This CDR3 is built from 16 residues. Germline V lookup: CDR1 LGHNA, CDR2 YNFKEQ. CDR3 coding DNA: TGTGCCAGCAGCCTCGGACTAGCGGGGGGGCCAGATACGCAGTATTTT. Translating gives CASSLGLAGGPDTQYF.

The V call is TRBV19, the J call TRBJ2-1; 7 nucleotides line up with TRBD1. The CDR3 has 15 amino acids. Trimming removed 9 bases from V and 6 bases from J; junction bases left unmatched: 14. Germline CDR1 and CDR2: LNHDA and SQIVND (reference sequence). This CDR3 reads CASQIAGTVFNEQFF. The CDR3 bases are TGTGCCAGCCAAATAGCCGGGACAGTTTTCAATGAGCAGTTCTTC.

This CDR3 is CASSLGPGTSVYNEQFF. Written as DNA, the CDR3 is TGTGCCAGCAGCTTAGGCCCTGGGACTAGTGTGTACAATGAGCAGTTCTTC. The chain combines TRBV11-3 with TRBJ2-1, with 8 bases matching TRBD2. V was pared by 1 base and J by 4 bases, with 9 bases of the junction left unmatched. Germline V gene sequence: CDR1 SGHNT, CDR2 YENEEA. The CDR3 is 17 residues long.

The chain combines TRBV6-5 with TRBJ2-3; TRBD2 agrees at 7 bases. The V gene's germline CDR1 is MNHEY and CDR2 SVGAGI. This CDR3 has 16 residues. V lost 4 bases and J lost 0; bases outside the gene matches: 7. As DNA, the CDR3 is TGTGCCAGCAGTTTCCGACTAGCTGTTAGCACAGATACGCAGTATTTT. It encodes CASSFRLAVSTDTQYF.